This paragraph reports one T cell receptor beta chain. The data were obtained in a study of blood T cell repertoires in COVID-19. The assay was immunoSEQ multiplex PCR, and TCRdb's table has in-frame clones only and misses some. The sample carries tens of thousands of clones, approximately 93% recorded once. This CDR3 is 14 amino acids long. The specimen was peripheral blood. This sequence was found in a man in his 70s with active COVID-19. The chain combines TRBV21-1 with TRBJ2-7; the D call TRBD2 from the table was never checked on the DNA. TRBV21-1 is a known pseudogene. The CDR3 region is CASSKGRGTLGQYF. In nucleotides, the CDR3 is TGTGCCAGCAGCAAAGGGCGGGGCACCCTGGGGCAGTACTTC.